This T cell receptor (beta chain) was observed in a study of naive and memory T cell subsets. Study-wide findings and caveats: Clonotypes are single alpha or beta chains, not paired receptors.

The length of the CDR3 is 11 residues. Trimming stripped 7 bases from V and 5 bases from J, with 6 bases between. CDR1 is MNHEY, CDR2 SVGEGT, per germline. Two oligonucleotides, mixed equimolar, formed the beta constant-region primer covering TRBC1 and TRBC2. Four rounds of PCR amplified the ligated cDNA using nested alpha and beta constant-region primers plus SP2. TCRdb passed the UMI-ligation and nested PCR reads through MiXCR, listing each CDR3 protein once. The sample holds roughly 80,000 distinct CDR3 sequences, around 9% seen once. With respect to this clonotype: Its antigen is still unknown.

The chain combines TRBV6-2 or TRBV6-3 with TRBJ2-4; D uncertain. Sequenced material: naive CD8+ T cells from blood. The clonotype was recovered from a human donor in good health. The CDR3 coding sequence is TGTGCCAGCATGCGTGAAAACATTCAGTACTTC. It specifies CASMRENIQYF.